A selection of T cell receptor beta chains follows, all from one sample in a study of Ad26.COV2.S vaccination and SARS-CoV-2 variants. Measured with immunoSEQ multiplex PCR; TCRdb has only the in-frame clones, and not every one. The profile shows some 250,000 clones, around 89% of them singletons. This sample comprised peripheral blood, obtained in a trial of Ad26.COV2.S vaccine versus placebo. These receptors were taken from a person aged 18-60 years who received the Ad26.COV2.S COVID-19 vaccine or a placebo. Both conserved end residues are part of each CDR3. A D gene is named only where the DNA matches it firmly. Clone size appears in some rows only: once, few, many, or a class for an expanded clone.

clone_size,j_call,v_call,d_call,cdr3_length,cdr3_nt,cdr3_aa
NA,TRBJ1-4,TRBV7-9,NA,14,TGTGCCAGCAGCCAGGGACTAGGGAATGAAAAACTGTTTTTT,CASSQGLGNEKLFF
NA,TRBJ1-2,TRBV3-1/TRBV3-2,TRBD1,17,TGTGCCAGCAGCCCCGGACAGGGGGCCGCCCTGCTCTATGGCTACACCTTC,CASSPGQGAALLYGYTF
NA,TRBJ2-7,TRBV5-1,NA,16,TGCGCCAGCAGCTTGCCCCAAGGACAGTACTCCTACGAGCAGTACTTC,CASSLPQGQYSYEQYF
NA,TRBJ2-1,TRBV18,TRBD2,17,TGTGCCAGCTCACCGAGCACTCCGGGACTAGCGGGCAATGAGCAGTTCTTC,CASSPSTPGLAGNEQFF
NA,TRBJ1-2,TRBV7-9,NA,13,TGTGCCAGCAGCTTAAATACCCTGGATGGCTACACCTTC,CASSLNTLDGYTF
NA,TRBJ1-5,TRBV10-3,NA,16,TGTGCCATCAGTGAGTCGACAGGCTCCTTAAATCAGCCCCAGCATTTT,CAISESTGSLNQPQHF
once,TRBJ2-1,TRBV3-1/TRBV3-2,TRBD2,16,TGTGCCAGCAGCCAAGAGGGAGGGGCCGTGGGCAATGAGCAGTTCTTC,CASSQEGGAVGNEQFF
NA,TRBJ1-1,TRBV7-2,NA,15,TGTGCCAGCAGCTTACAGGGAGTTATGGACACTGAAGCTTTCTTT,CASSLQGVMDTEAFF
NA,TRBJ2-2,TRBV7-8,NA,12,TGTGCCAGCAGCCTGTCCCCCGGGGAGCTGTTTTTT,CASSLSPGELFF
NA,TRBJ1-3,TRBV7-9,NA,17,TGTGCCAGCAGCATACCTCCGGTTCAGGGCTCTGGAAACACCATATATTTT,CASSIPPVQGSGNTIYF
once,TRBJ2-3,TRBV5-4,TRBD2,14,TGTGCCAGCAGTCGGGACTACATTACAGATACGCAGTATTTT,CASSRDYITDTQYF
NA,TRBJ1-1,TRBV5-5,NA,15,TGTGCCAGCAGCTTGTTAGCGACAGGCTCAACCGAAGCTTTCTTT,CASSLLATGSTEAFF
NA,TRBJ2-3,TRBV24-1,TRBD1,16,TGTGCCACCAGTGACACTACGACAGGGCACACAGATACGCAGTATTTT,CATSDTTTGHTDTQYF
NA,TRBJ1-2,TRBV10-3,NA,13,TGTGCCATCAGTGAGTCGCCCTCGGAGGGCTACACCTTC,CAISESPSEGYTF
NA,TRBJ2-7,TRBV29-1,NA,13,TGCAGCGTTGTGTTGGGGGGCTCCTACGAGCAGTACTTC,CSVVLGGSYEQYF
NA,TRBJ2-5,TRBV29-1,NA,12,TGCAGCCATACAGGTCAGGGGGAGACCCAGTACTTC,CSHTGQGETQYF
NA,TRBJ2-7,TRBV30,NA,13,TGTGCCTGGGAGCAGGGCGCGGGTTACGAGCAGTACTTC,CAWEQGAGYEQYF
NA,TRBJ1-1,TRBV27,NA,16,TGTGCCAGCAGTACCCGCCTATCAGGGGTGAACACTGAAGCTTTCTTT,CASSTRLSGVNTEAFF
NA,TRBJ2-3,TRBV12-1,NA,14,TGTGCCTTATCCTCTGACAGGGGCACAGATACGCAGTATTTT,CALSSDRGTDTQYF
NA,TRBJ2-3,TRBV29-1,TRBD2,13,TGCAGCACAGCGGGGGGCGGCACAGATACGCAGTATTTT,CSTAGGGTDTQYF
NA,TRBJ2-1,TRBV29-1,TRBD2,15,TGCAGCGTCCCTTCTTGGGACTACCCCTACAATGAGCAGTTCTTC,CSVPSWDYPYNEQFF
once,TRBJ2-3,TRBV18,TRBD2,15,TGTGCCAGCTCTATACGACTAGCGGGAGAAGGGGCGCAGTATTTT,CASSIRLAGEGAQYF
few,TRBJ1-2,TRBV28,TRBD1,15,TGTGCCAGCAGTTTCACCTACGGGACAGAATATGGCTACACCTTC,CASSFTYGTEYGYTF
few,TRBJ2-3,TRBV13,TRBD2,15,TGTGCCAGCAGCTTAGGGGGACTAGCAGGAGATACGCAGTATTTT,CASSLGGLAGDTQYF
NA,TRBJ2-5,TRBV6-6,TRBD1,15,TGTGCCAGCAGTTATGGGACAGGGGGGGGAGAGACCCAGTACTTC,CASSYGTGGGETQYF
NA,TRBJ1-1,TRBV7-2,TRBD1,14,TGTGCCAGCAGCACTCGGACAGGGGCCACTGAAGCTTTCTTT,CASSTRTGATEAFF
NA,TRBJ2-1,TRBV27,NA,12,TGTGCCAGCAGTTTATGGGGTTTTGAGCAGTTCTTC,CASSLWGFEQFF
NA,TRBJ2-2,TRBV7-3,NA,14,TGTGCCAGCAGCTCCCGGGGAGGAACCGGGGAGCTGTTTTTT,CASSSRGGTGELFF
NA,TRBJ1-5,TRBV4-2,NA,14,TGTGCCAGCAGCCAAGATGTGAGTGATCAGCCCCAGCATTTT,CASSQDVSDQPQHF
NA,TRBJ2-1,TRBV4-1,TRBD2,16,TGCGCCAGCAGCCCCCCCTCCGGGAGGGCCAGGGATGAGCAGTTCTTC,CASSPPSGRARDEQFF
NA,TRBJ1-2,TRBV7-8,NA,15,TGTGCCAGCAGCTTAGCGCAAGGGGGGCTGTATGGCTACACCTTC,CASSLAQGGLYGYTF
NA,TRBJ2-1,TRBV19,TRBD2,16,TGTGCCAGTAGTATAGGGAGGACTAGCGGGGGCAATGAGCAGTTCTTC,CASSIGRTSGGNEQFF
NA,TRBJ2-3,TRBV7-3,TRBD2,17,TGTGCCAGCAGCTTATATCGAGCGGGGGGGAGCACAGATACGCAGTATTTT,CASSLYRAGGSTDTQYF
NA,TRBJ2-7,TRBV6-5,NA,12,TGTGCCACCAGGTGGACCCCTGGGGAGCAGTACTTC,CATRWTPGEQYF
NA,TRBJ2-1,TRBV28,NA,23,TGTGCCAGCAGTTTACCCACCTCTCTCATACCCAATCGGGACGGAAGCTCCTACAATGAGCAGTTCTTC,CASSLPTSLIPNRDGSSYNEQFF
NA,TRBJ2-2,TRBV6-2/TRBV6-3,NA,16,TGTGCCAGCAGTTACTCTGGGCCGATGGGCACCGGGGAGCTGTTTTTT,CASSYSGPMGTGELFF
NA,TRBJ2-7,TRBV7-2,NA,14,TGTGCCAGCAGCCTGACGACAGGTCCCTACGAGCAGTACTTC,CASSLTTGPYEQYF
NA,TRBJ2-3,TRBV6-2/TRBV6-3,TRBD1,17,TGTGCCAGCAGTTACCCCGCGACAGGGCGTTACACAGATACGCAGTATTTT,CASSYPATGRYTDTQYF
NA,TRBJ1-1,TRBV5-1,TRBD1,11,TGCGCCAGCAGCTCGACAGGGAGGGCTTTCTTT,CASSSTGRAFF
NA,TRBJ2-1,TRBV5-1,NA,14,TGCGCCAGCAGTGGGGCGGGACCCAACAATGAGCAGTTCTTC,CASSGAGPNNEQFF
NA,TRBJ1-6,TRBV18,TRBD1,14,TGTGCCAGCTCACCAGAAGGGGGCGATTCACCCCTCCACTTT,CASSPEGGDSPLHF
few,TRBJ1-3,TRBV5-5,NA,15,TGTGCCAGCAGCTTCCAGGGTCCTGGAGGAAACACCATATATTTT,CASSFQGPGGNTIYF
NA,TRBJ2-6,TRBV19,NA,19,TGTGCCAGTTCCCCCCCTTGGCAGAGCCACCCCTCTGGGGCCAACGTCCTGACTTTC,CASSPPWQSHPSGANVLTF
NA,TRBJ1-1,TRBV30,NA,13,TGTGCCTGGAGTGGAGGGGGGAACACTGAAGCTTTCTTT,CAWSGGGNTEAFF